This T cell receptor beta chain came from a study of blood T cells in healthy people across ages. Findings and caveats of the study: Higher diversity and more naive CD4+ cells were features of long-lived donors, compared to aged donors. Estimated diversity that came from one million T cells was considered an underestimate.

Per germline, CDR1 SGHTA and CDR2 FQGNSA. The CDR3 sequence is 16 residues long. Trimming removed 5 bases from V and 5 bases from J; junction bases left unmatched: 12. About this clonotype itself: Its antigen is undetermined.

Sample-barcoded 5' priming and a J-beta primer mix drove a second PCR of about 6 to 11 cycles. A minimum of 2.5 million CDR3-containing paired-end reads was obtained for each sample. TCRdb itself ran the 5' RACE reads through MiXCR, one entry per CDR3 protein. The data contain hundreds of thousands of distinct CDR3 sequences, over 20% of them singletons. The V and J genes are TRBV7-2 and TRBJ2-1, with TRBD2 identical over 7 bases. This clonotype was obtained from a man between 65 and 85 years old in good health. Sequencing was performed on blood. The chain's CDR3 is CASSPAPGLPNNEQFF. CDR3 coding DNA: TGTGCCAGCAGCCCCGCCCCGGGACTACCTAACAATGAGCAGTTCTTC.